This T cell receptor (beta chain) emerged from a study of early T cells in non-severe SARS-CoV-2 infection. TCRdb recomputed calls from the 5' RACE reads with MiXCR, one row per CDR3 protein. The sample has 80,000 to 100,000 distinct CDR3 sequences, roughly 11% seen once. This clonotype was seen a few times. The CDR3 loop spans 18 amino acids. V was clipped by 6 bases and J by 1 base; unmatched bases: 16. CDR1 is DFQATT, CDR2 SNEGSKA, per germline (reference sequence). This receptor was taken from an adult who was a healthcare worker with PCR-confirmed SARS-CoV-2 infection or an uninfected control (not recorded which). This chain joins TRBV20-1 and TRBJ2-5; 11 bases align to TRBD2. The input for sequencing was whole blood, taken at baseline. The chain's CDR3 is CSASGTSGGRVVQETQYF. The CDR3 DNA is TGCAGTGCGTCCGGGACTAGCGGAGGTCGGGTTGTCCAAGAGACCCAGTACTTC.